This T cell receptor beta chain was observed in a study of identical twins. One entry per CDR3 protein results from TCRdb running MiXCR on the 5' RACE reads. The table records about 690,000 distinct CDR3 sequences, approximately 22% of them present only once. Study results and limitations: Abundant cord blood beta clonotypes carried fewer insertions; memory repertoires showed none. Among beta out-of-frame sequences, excess sharing between twins appeared weaker.

This clonotype has just a few counts. Antigen specificity is unknown. CDR1 is LGHNT, CDR2 FRNRAP, per germline. Trimming left V 5 bases short and J 5 bases short, with 9 bases between. The CDR3 sequence is 12 residues long. The same sample was also studied in work on T cells expressing NK-cell markers. That work adds: The dominant NKG2C+ clonotypes represented about 1.0-8% of CD8+ T cells in six donors. These clonotypes, the leaders elsewhere, also led the CD3+CD56-NKG2C+ fraction in several donors.

This clonotype was sampled from a woman aged 18-35 years in good health. Sequenced input: PBMCs. The chain joins TRBV12-5 to TRBJ2-5; a weak D match, TRBD1 (6 bases). In DNA form, the CDR3 reads TGTGCTAGTGGTCCTGACAGGGAGACCCAGTACTTC. It specifies CASGPDRETQYF.